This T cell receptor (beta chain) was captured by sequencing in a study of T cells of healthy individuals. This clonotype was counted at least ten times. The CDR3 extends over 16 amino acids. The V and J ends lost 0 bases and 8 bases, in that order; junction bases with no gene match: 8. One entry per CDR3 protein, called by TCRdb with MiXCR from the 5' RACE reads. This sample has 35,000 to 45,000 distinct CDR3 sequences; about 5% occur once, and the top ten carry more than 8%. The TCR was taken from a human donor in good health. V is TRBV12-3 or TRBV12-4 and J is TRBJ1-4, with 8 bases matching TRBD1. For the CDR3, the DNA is TGTGCCAGCAGTTTAGCGCGTGGACAGGGAGGGGAAAAACTGTTTTTT. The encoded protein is CASSLARGQGGEKLFF.